This TCR beta chain was captured in a study of Ad26.COV2.S vaccination and SARS-CoV-2 variants. This CDR3 is 15 amino acids long. As to this clone: Its antigen is currently unknown.

TCRdb's copy holds only in-frame clones and misses some; the assay was immunoSEQ multiplex PCR. The sample records about 680,000 clones, roughly 90% being singletons. Treatment given: over 15 received Ad26.COV2.S at low or high dose, single or two shots; 5 received placebo; per-sample allocation not given. Sampling was performed 63 days after the first vaccine or placebo injection. General study findings and limits: From the TCR breadth and depth analyses, total T cell responses may have been underestimated.

This receptor was identified in a person aged 18 to 65 who received the Ad26.COV2.S COVID-19 vaccine or a placebo. The chain carries TRBV21-1 and TRBJ1-2. TRBV21-1 is described as a pseudogene. Sequenced here: peripheral blood, sampled in a trial of Ad26.COV2.S vaccine versus placebo. CDR3 coding DNA: TGTGCCAGCAGGAAAAGGGGGGGGCTTCGCTATGGCTACACCTTC. It encodes CASRKRGGLRYGYTF.